This TCR beta chain was obtained from a study of patients and donors after allogeneic stem cell transplantation. TCRdb itself ran the RT-PCR reads through MiXCR, one entry per CDR3 protein. This table holds about 150,000 distinct CDR3 sequences, 30% to 45% found once. What was sequenced was blood, either unsorted or a sorted T cell fraction (not recorded which). This clonotype was sampled from a human donor who was either an allogeneic HSCT recipient or a stem cell or donor lymphocyte infusion donor (not recorded which). It is not recorded whose cells these are; they may come from a transplant donor.

CDR3 sequence: CASSEPGPRNSPLHF. In nucleotides, the CDR3 is TGTGCCAGCAGTGAACCGGGACCTCGGAATTCACCCCTCCACTTT. The rearrangement joins TRBV25-1 to TRBJ1-6; possible D gene TRBD1, 5 bases. The CDR3 is 15 residues long. CDR1 and CDR2 from the germline V gene are MGHDK and SYGVNS. Trimming pared 2 bases from V and 7 bases from J, leaving 12 bases between.